The present T cell receptor (beta chain) was sequenced within a study of beta chain features in type 1 diabetes. What was sequenced were expressed TCRB transcripts, since all of the isolated RNA had been reverse transcribed. Clones were sequenced by immunoSEQ multiplex PCR, and TCRdb holds only the in-frame ones, with some missing. The table records 970,000 or so clones, about a sixth of them present only once. The sequencing sample was made of naive CD4+ T cells from blood. This receptor was identified in a woman under 30 in good health.

CDR3 residues: CASKSSGASYNEQFF. CDR3 bases: TGTGCCAGCAAGTCTAGCGGGGCTTCCTACAATGAGCAGTTCTTC. The chain joins TRBV5-4 to TRBJ2-1; TRBD2 matches at 9 bases. The J segment lost 1 base and the V segment lost 6 bases, leaving 5 bases of the junction unmatched. Germline CDR1 reads SGHNT; CDR2 reads YYREEE (reference sequence). There are 15 residues in the CDR3.